This T cell receptor beta chain was captured by sequencing in a study of T cells in women clearing cervical HPV infection. The V and J ends lost 4 bases and 0 bases respectively, with 6 bases between them. The CDR3 consists of 13 residues. Looked up from germline, CDR1 is LGHNA and CDR2 is YNFKEQ. Here immunoSEQ multiplex PCR was the method, and the copy in TCRdb shows in-frame clones only, minus some. Its table lists just under 35,000 clones. A remark on this clone: The CDR3 end is not reached by the read, which stops 3 residues before it; the germline J gene fills it in.

The sequence was collected from a woman between 18 and 70 years old with a cervical HPV16 infection that either progressed to CIN3+ or cleared (not recorded which). Sequencing input: blood buffy coat. The chain has TRBV4-2 and TRBJ1-1, with D possibly TRBD1 on 5 matching bases. CDR3 DNA, as far as it was read: TGTGCCAGCAGCCTACAGGTGAACACTGAA. It yields the protein CASSLQVNTE. Given in full, the CDR3 is CASSLQVNTEAFF.